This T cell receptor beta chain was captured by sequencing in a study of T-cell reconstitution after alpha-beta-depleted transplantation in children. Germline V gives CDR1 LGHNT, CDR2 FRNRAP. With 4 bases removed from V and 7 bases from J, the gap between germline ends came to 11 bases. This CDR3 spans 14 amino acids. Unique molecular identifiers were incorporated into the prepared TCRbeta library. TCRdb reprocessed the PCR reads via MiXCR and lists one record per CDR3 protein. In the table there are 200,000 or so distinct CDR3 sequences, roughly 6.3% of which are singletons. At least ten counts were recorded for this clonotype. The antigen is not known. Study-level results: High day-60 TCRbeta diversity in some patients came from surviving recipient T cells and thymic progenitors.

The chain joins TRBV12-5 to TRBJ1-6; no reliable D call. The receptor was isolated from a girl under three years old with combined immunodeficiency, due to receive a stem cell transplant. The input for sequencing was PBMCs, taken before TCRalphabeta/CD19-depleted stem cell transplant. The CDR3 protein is CASGYSHKNSPLHF. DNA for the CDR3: TGTGCTAGTGGTTACTCCCACAAGAATTCACCCCTCCACTTT. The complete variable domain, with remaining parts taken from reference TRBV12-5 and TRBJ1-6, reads DARVTQTPRHKVTEMGQEVTMRCQPILGHNTVFWYRQTMMQGLELLAYFRNRAPLDDSGMPKDRFSAEMPDATLATLKIQPSEPRDSAVYFCASGYSHKNSPLHFGNGTRLTVT.